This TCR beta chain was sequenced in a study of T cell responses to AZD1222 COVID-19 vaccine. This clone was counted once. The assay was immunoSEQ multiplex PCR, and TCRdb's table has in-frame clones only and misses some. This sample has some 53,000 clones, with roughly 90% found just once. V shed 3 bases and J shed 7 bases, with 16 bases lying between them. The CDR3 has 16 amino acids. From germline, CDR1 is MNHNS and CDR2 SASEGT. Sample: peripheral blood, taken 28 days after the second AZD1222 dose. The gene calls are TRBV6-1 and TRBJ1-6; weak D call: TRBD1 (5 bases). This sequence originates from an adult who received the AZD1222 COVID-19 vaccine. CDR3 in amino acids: CASSDYAAGWNSPLHF. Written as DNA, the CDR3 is TGTGCCAGCAGTGATTATGCGGCAGGGTGGAATTCACCCCTCCACTTT.